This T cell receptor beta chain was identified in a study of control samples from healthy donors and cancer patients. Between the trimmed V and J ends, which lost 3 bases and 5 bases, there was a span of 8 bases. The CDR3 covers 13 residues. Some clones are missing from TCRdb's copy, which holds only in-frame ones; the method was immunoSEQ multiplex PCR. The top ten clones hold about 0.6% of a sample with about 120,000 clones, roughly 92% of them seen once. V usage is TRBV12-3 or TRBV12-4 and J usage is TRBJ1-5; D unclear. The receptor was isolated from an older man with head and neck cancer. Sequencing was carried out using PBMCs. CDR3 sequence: CASSFTRDQPQHF. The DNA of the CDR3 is TGTGCCAGCAGTTTTACACGGGATCAGCCCCAGCATTTT.